The 18 T cell receptor beta chains presented below share a single source sample, sequenced in a study of blood T cell repertoires in COVID-19. TCRdb's table, derived via immunoSEQ multiplex PCR, lists solely in-frame clones and lacks some. This table holds around 230,000 clones, 86% found once. Material for sequencing was PBMCs or T cells enriched from blood (not recorded which). The receptors come from a woman aged 40 to 50 with acute COVID-19.

The CDR3 loop reads CASKMGTDANGELFF. As DNA, the CDR3 is TGTGCCAGCAAAATGGGGACAGACGCAAACGGGGAGCTGTTTTTT. This rearrangement joins TRBV9 to TRBJ2-2; 7 bases align to TRBD1. V shed 6 bases, J shed 7 bases, and the junction held 12 bases outside the gene matches. Germline CDR1 reads SGDLS; CDR2 reads YYNGEE. The CDR3 has 15 residues.

The chain links TRBV5-1 to TRBJ2-2, with 7 bases that match TRBD1. The junction had 10 bases not matched to a gene; V was cut back by 1 base and J by 4 bases. The CDR3 has 17 amino acids. The germline gives CDR1 SGHRS, CDR2 YFSETQ. DNA for the CDR3: TGCGCCAGCAGCTTGTACGGGACAGTGAGGGGCACCGGGGAGCTGTTTTTT. It is translated as CASSLYGTVRGTGELFF.

The J gene is TRBJ1-6, the V gene TRBV18; D gene ambiguous. The CDR3 totals 14 residues. V lost 2 bases and J 7 bases, leaving 9 bases between the germline ends. Germline V gives CDR1 KGHSH, CDR2 LQKENI. The CDR3 DNA reads TGTGCCAGCTCACCAGAAACGGGAAATTCACCCCTCCACTTT. Protein product: CASSPETGNSPLHF.

The chain links TRBV3-1 (or the pseudogene TRBV3-2) to TRBJ2-3; D may be TRBD2 (6 bases). The V end was cut by 1 base, the J end by 2 bases, with 10 bases between. The germline V gene has CDR1 LGHDT and CDR2 YNNKEL (reference sequence). This CDR3 is built from 15 residues. The DNA of the CDR3 is TGTGCCAGCAGCCAAGCAGGGACTCACACAGATACGCAGTATTTT. It specifies CASSQAGTHTDTQYF.

In its sample, this clone was seen a few times. The V and J genes are TRBV3-1 (or the pseudogene TRBV3-2) and TRBJ2-2, with 7 bases lining up with TRBD1. Trimming cost V 9 bases and J 8 bases; bases outside gene matches: 9. The CDR3 is made up of 13 amino acids. Germline-derived CDR1 and CDR2 are LGHDT and YNNKEL (reference sequence). DNA of the CDR3: TGTGCCAGTACACAGGGGTCCAAAGGGGAGCTGTTTTTT. The encoded protein is CASTQGSKGELFF.

The table lists this clone with a count of one. The chain combines TRBV2 with TRBJ2-1; a possible D gene is TRBD2 (7 bases). This CDR3 comprises 15 residues. V was trimmed by 3 bases and J by 4 bases, leaving 13 bases between them. Germline-derived CDR1 and CDR2 are SNHLY and FYNNEI. The CDR3 sequence: CASSDRGGSYNEQFF. CDR3 nucleotide sequence: TGTGCCAGCAGTGACAGGGGAGGGTCTTACAATGAGCAGTTCTTC.

This clone appeared a single time. The gene calls are TRBV7-3 and TRBJ2-1; 8 bases are a match to TRBD2. The CDR3 runs to 16 residues. CDR1 and CDR2 from the germline V gene are SGHTA and FQGTGA. The ends lost 5 bases at V and 10 bases at J; junction bases unmatched: 16. CDR3 bases: TGTGCCAGCAGCCCTCGAGGCGGGGGGCTTGCGGGGGAGCAGTTCTTC. This sequence encodes CASSPRGGGLAGEQFF.

This clone was seen a single time. V is TRBV6-5 and J is TRBJ1-1; 8 bases fit TRBD1. The CDR3 has 14 amino acids. Germline V gives CDR1 MNHEY, CDR2 SVGAGI. J was trimmed by 4 bases and V by 4 bases; bases with no gene match: 5. In nucleotides, the CDR3 is TGTGCCAGCAGTTTCGGACAGGGTGGCACTGAAGCTTTCTTT. This sequence encodes CASSFGQGGTEAFF.

The chain joins TRBV19 to TRBJ1-6; D may be TRBD1 (5 bases). Trimming shortened V by 1 base and J by 7 bases, and 17 bases separated the two germline ends. The germline V gene encodes CDR1 LNHDA and CDR2 SQIVND (reference sequence). The CDR3 has 17 amino acids. CDR3 bases: TGTGCCAGTAGTATAGTAGCTAGGACACCAGGGAATTCACCCCTCCACTTT. Translating gives CASSIVARTPGNSPLHF.

This chain links TRBV3-1 (or the pseudogene TRBV3-2) with TRBJ1-1; no clear D. Germline lookup yields CDR1 LGHDT and CDR2 YNNKEL (reference sequence). The CDR3 is made up of 12 amino acids. The V gene lost 2 bases and the J gene lost 6 bases, with 7 bases spanning the gap. The CDR3 region is CASSQLPSEAFF. As DNA, the CDR3 is TGTGCCAGCAGCCAACTTCCTTCTGAAGCTTTCTTT.

V and J are TRBV2 and TRBJ2-7; 10 positions match TRBD1. After removal of 5 bases from V and 4 bases from J, the junction contained 2 bases not matched to a gene. Germline V gene lookup returns CDR1 SNHLY and CDR2 FYNNEI. This CDR3 has 13 residues. In DNA, the CDR3 is TGTGCCAGCAGTTGGGACAGGGGTTACGAGCAGTACGTC. It translates to CASSWDRGYEQYV.

The V gene is TRBV5-1, the J gene TRBJ1-4; D is unclear. Trimming pared 1 base from V and 3 bases from J, leaving 10 bases between. This CDR3 has 15 residues. CDR1 and CDR2 from the germline V gene are SGHRS and YFSETQ. The CDR3 sequence is CASSLNGLSNEKLFF. The CDR3 DNA sequence: TGCGCCAGCAGCTTGAACGGGTTGTCTAATGAAAAACTGTTTTTT.

The chain recombines TRBV19 with TRBJ2-2; weak D call: TRBD1 (6 bases). Trimming cost V 4 bases and J 1 base, with 13 bases left between them. Germline CDR1 LNHDA, CDR2 SQIVND (reference sequence). This CDR3 is 16 amino acids long. For the CDR3, the DNA is TGTGCCAGTAGTAAAATCCTAGGGGGGAACACCGGGGAGCTGTTTTTT. Protein product: CASSKILGGNTGELFF.

The gene calls are TRBV5-1 and TRBJ1-2; 8 bases align to TRBD1. Germline V lookup: CDR1 SGHRS, CDR2 YFSETQ. The V and J ends lost 4 bases and 4 bases, in that order; junction bases with no gene match: 6. The CDR3 extends over 14 amino acids. The CDR3 nucleotides read TGCGCCAGCAGCGAGACAGGGGCAGGCTATGGCTACACCTTC. It encodes CASSETGAGYGYTF.

This clone was observed a handful of times. Here the CDR3 DNA reads TGTGCCAGTAGTATCAGGGGGATGGAAACTGAAGCTTTCTTT. Encoded protein: CASSIRGMETEAFF. This chain connects TRBV19 to TRBJ1-1, with 7 bases identical to TRBD1. Germline assignment: CDR1 LNHDA and CDR2 SQIVND (reference sequence). V dropped 3 bases and J dropped 5; count of bases not matched to a gene: 6. The CDR3 totals 14 residues.

The chain joins TRBV2 to TRBJ1-2; TRBD1 matches at 9 bases. CDR3 size: 14 residues. The germline gives CDR1 SNHLY, CDR2 FYNNEI. J lost 8 bases, V lost 1 base, and 5 bases had no gene match. The CDR3 loop is CASSEEDRGGGYTF. DNA for the CDR3: TGTGCCAGCAGTGAAGAGGACAGGGGTGGGGGCTACACCTTC.

The J gene is TRBJ2-1, the V gene TRBV5-1, with TRBD2 matching over 7 bases. V was pared by 1 base and J by 4 bases, with 5 bases of the junction left unmatched. This CDR3 is built from 15 residues. Germline V gene lookup returns CDR1 SGHRS and CDR2 YFSETQ. The CDR3 region is CASSLSAGLYNEQFF. Here the CDR3 DNA reads TGCGCCAGCAGCTTGTCAGCGGGGCTTTACAATGAGCAGTTCTTC.

The chain links TRBV5-5 to TRBJ1-2; 7 bases line up with TRBD1. The CDR3 length is 15 residues. The J segment lost 6 bases and the V segment lost 0 bases, leaving 8 bases of the junction unmatched. CDR1 SGHKS and CDR2 YYEKEE come from the germline V gene (reference sequence). CDR3 in DNA: TGTGCCAGCAGCTTGGTAGGGGACAGATACCATGGCTACACCTTC. This encodes CASSLVGDRYHGYTF.